These T cell receptor beta chains were read from a single sample in a study of OX40 agonist ivuxolimab in advanced cancers. Method: immunoSEQ multiplex PCR; TCRdb's copy keeps in-frame clones and lacks some. The sample includes some 66,000 clones, 75% to 90% seen only once; the top ten take approximately 0.78%. Sequencing used CD4+ or CD8+ T cells sorted from blood, obtained in a trial of the OX40 agonist ivuxolimab. The receptors were sampled from an adult with an advanced solid tumor such as melanoma, head and neck, liver or kidney cancer. Both conserved end residues are part of each CDR3. D genes are given only for firm matches. A row's size may be missing; if present it is once, few, many or a size class.

V gene: TRBV6-1
CDR3 length: 12
clone size: NA
D gene: TRBD2
J gene: TRBJ2-1
CDR3 protein: CASRGTSLARFF
CDR3 DNA: TGTGCCAGCAGGGGGACTAGCCTCGCGCGATTCTTC

V gene: TRBV7-2
CDR3 length: 14
clone size: NA
D gene: TRBD2
J gene: TRBJ2-2
CDR3 protein: CASSPTSGMGELFF
CDR3 DNA: TGTGCCAGCAGCCCGACTAGCGGTATGGGGGAGCTGTTTTTT

V gene: TRBV7-6
CDR3 length: 15
clone size: NA
D gene: NA
J gene: TRBJ1-2
CDR3 protein: CASSFIGSREYGYTF
CDR3 DNA: TGTGCCAGCAGCTTTATAGGGTCTCGAGAATATGGCTACACCTTC

V gene: TRBV2
CDR3 length: 13
clone size: NA
D gene: NA
J gene: TRBJ1-6
CDR3 protein: CASGGRGNSPLHF
CDR3 DNA: TGTGCCAGCGGAGGCAGGGGTAATTCACCCCTCCACTTT

V gene: TRBV11-2
CDR3 length: 12
clone size: NA
D gene: NA
J gene: TRBJ1-2
CDR3 protein: CASSLVGWGYTF
CDR3 DNA: TGTGCCAGCAGCTTAGTGGGTTGGGGCTACACCTTC

V gene: TRBV4-2
CDR3 length: 14
clone size: NA
D gene: NA
J gene: TRBJ1-6
CDR3 protein: CASSQDLVGSPPHF
CDR3 DNA: TGTGCCAGCAGCCAAGATCTGGTAGGGTCACCCCCCCACTTT

V gene: TRBV28
CDR3 length: 13
clone size: few
D gene: TRBD2
J gene: TRBJ2-5
CDR3 protein: CASSSSGEETQYF
CDR3 DNA: TGTGCCAGCAGCTCTAGCGGAGAAGAGACCCAGTACTTC

V gene: TRBV6-5
CDR3 length: 14
clone size: NA
D gene: NA
J gene: TRBJ1-1
CDR3 protein: CASLGGLVNTEAFF
CDR3 DNA: TGTGCCAGCCTGGGGGGTTTGGTGAACACTGAAGCTTTCTTT

V gene: TRBV28
CDR3 length: 14
clone size: NA
D gene: NA
J gene: TRBJ2-1
CDR3 protein: CASSQTGGYNEQFF
CDR3 DNA: TGTGCCAGCAGTCAAACCGGGGGCTACAATGAGCAGTTCTTC

V gene: TRBV29-1
CDR3 length: 13
clone size: NA
D gene: TRBD1
J gene: TRBJ2-5
CDR3 protein: CSATGQGKETQYF
CDR3 DNA: TGCAGCGCTACGGGACAGGGGAAAGAGACCCAGTACTTC

V gene: TRBV28
CDR3 length: 13
clone size: NA
D gene: TRBD1
J gene: TRBJ1-1
CDR3 protein: CASSSPGDSEAFF
CDR3 DNA: TGTGCCAGCAGTTCCCCCGGGGACAGTGAAGCTTTCTTT

V gene: TRBV7-2
CDR3 length: 13
clone size: few
D gene: NA
J gene: TRBJ2-2
CDR3 protein: CASSWQGTGELFF
CDR3 DNA: TGTGCCAGCAGCTGGCAGGGGACCGGGGAGCTGTTTTTT

V gene: TRBV5-1
CDR3 length: 15
clone size: NA
D gene: NA
J gene: TRBJ1-3
CDR3 protein: CASNLGGLSGNTIYF
CDR3 DNA: TGCGCCAGCAATTTGGGGGGTCTCTCTGGAAACACCATATATTTT